The following is a T cell receptor beta chain sequence with its context. Its target is unknown. Per germline, CDR1 DFQATT and CDR2 SNEGSKA (reference sequence). There are 11 residues in the CDR3. This specimen belongs to a study of shared clonotypes between healthy human individuals. Study outcomes and limitations: The generation probabilities recorded for non-shared clonotypes fell below those of clonotypes shared by all four donors.

Sorted-subset replicate PCRs used around 200 ng DNA, around 27,000 T cell genomes. Method: immunoSEQ multiplex PCR; TCRdb's copy keeps in-frame clones and lacks some. The table shows approximately 250,000 clones, with 50% to 80% occurring only once. The sequence came from a man under 40 in good health. This rearrangement joins TRBV20-1 to TRBJ1-5; D not certain. The sample was memory CD4+ T cells sorted from blood. Subset: CD45RA-negative fraction. The CDR3 DNA follows: TGCATTCATTCCCCGGGAAAGCCCCAGCATTTT. Residues: CIHSPGKPQHF.